What follows are 26 T cell receptor beta chains derived from one specimen sequenced in a study of cytomegalovirus exposure and HLA in healthy donors. Researchers ran the PCR with 60 Vbeta and 13 Jbeta primers. Sequencing used immunoSEQ multiplex PCR; TCRdb keeps in-frame clones, though not all of them. Of 75,000 to 95,000 clones listed, roughly 73% are singletons. The sequenced sample was PBMCs. These receptors came from a male donor in good health and CMV-seropositive.

The chain joins TRBV19 to TRBJ1-4; 11 bases match TRBD1. V shed 3 bases, J shed 0 bases, and the junction held 3 bases outside the gene matches. CDR1 and CDR2 (germline): LNHDA, SQIVND (reference sequence). The CDR3 is 17 residues long. Here the CDR3 reads CASSMGQGGSTNEKLFF. The CDR3 nucleotides are TGTGCCAGTAGTATGGGACAGGGGGGATCAACTAATGAAAAACTGTTTTTT.

This chain links TRBV6-1 with TRBJ2-7, with 10 positions matching TRBD1. V lost 7 bases and J lost 6; bases outside the gene matches: 9. This CDR3 is 14 amino acids long. The V gene's germline CDR1 is MNHNS and CDR2 SASEGT. CDR3 nucleotides: TGTGCCAGCAAATCCGGGACAGGGGTAGGCGAGCAGTACTTC. This encodes CASKSGTGVGEQYF.

The V gene is TRBV9, the J gene TRBJ1-5; tentative D call: TRBD1 (6 bases). Germline V gene lookup returns CDR1 SGDLS and CDR2 YYNGEE. Deletions cut 0 bases from V and 4 bases from J, with 11 bases between. There are 15 residues in the CDR3. The CDR3 sequence: CASSVEGDPNQPQHF. In nucleotides, the CDR3 is TGTGCCAGCAGCGTAGAGGGGGATCCTAATCAGCCCCAGCATTTT.

This sequence joins TRBV28 and TRBJ2-2, with a tentative D call TRBD2 (6 bases). V dropped 5 bases and J dropped 4 bases, with 14 bases sitting between them. Germline V gene sequence: CDR1 MDHEN, CDR2 SYDVKM. The CDR3 sequence is 15 residues long. The CDR3: CASSLEGQGTGELFF. The CDR3 DNA reads as TGTGCCAGCAGTCTGGAGGGCCAGGGCACCGGGGAGCTGTTTTTT.

For this clone: Other DNA sequences in the sample encode the same CDR3. This chain uses TRBV30 with TRBJ2-2; 7 bases line up with TRBD1. Germline V gives CDR1 GTSNPN, CDR2 SVGIG (reference sequence). This CDR3 has 12 residues. J was trimmed by 5 bases and V by 4 bases; bases with no gene match: 1. The CDR3 sequence: CAWTGGTGELFF. The CDR3 DNA follows: TGTGCCTGGACAGGGGGTACCGGGGAGCTGTTTTTT.

This chain connects TRBV27 to TRBJ2-2, with 13 nucleotides matching TRBD2. The CDR3 totals 14 residues. CDR1 and CDR2 (germline): MNHEY, SMNVEV (reference sequence). V lost 6 bases to trimming and J lost 5 bases; unmatched junction nucleotides: 0. The chain's CDR3 is CASRGLAGTGELFF. The CDR3 DNA follows: TGTGCCAGCAGGGGACTAGCGGGAACCGGGGAGCTGTTTTTT.

The chain is built from TRBV28 and TRBJ2-3; D remains ambiguous. V gave up 6 bases and J gave up 2 bases, with 6 bases separating them. The CDR3 length is 12 residues. Germline CDR1 is MDHEN and CDR2 is SYDVKM. The CDR3 DNA is TGTGCCAGCAGCGGTCTCACAGATACGCAGTATTTT. Its translation is CASSGLTDTQYF.

This clone was observed a handful of times. The rearrangement joins TRBV29-1 to TRBJ2-7, with a tentative D call TRBD1 (6 bases). Germline CDR1 reads SQVTM; CDR2 reads ANQGSEA. V dropped 6 bases and J dropped 0 bases, with 18 bases sitting between them. This CDR3 spans 15 amino acids. The CDR3 region is CSVPKDSESSYEQYF. DNA of the CDR3: TGCAGCGTCCCGAAGGACAGCGAGTCCTCCTACGAGCAGTACTTC.

Comments on this clone: Given the absence of the conserved phenylalanine or tryptophan at the CDR3 end, a read error is likely. The DNA is omitted, as the CDR3 cannot be located on it reliably, and the CDR3 follows TCRdb's listing. CDR3 amino acids: CASGGQGFAFSV. This chain uses TRBV2 with TRBJ1-2; no check of the table's D call, TRBD1, against the DNA was made. The CDR3 sequence runs 12 residues, both termini included. Germline assignment: CDR1 SNHLY and CDR2 FYNNEI.

The V gene is TRBV5-5, the J gene TRBJ2-7; 9 bases map to TRBD2. Germline V gene lookup returns CDR1 SGHKS and CDR2 YYEKEE (reference sequence). J lost 6 bases, V lost 7 bases, and 17 bases had no gene match. The CDR3 has 16 amino acids. Here the CDR3 reads CASFSPPGTSPPEQYF. The DNA for the CDR3 is TGTGCCAGCTTCTCACCTCCCGGGACTAGCCCTCCCGAGCAGTACTTC. Complete variable domain (other parts from reference TRBV5-5 and TRBJ2-7): DAGVTQSPTHLIKTRGQQVTLRCSPISGHKSVSWYQQVLGQGPQFIFQYYEKEERGRGNFPDRFSARQFPNYSSELNVNALLLGDSALYLCASFSPPGTSPPEQYFGPGTRLTVT.

This chain joins TRBV28 and TRBJ1-1; unclear D gene. Germline CDR1 reads MDHEN; CDR2 reads SYDVKM. The CDR3 length is 13 residues. V was cut by 3 bases and J by 11 bases, with 16 bases left in between. The DNA for the CDR3 is TGTGCCAGCAGTTTCGTGGGTCGGGGTTGGGCTTTCTTT. This encodes CASSFVGRGWAFF.

CDR3 residues: CASSRPPGVGTEAFF. CDR3 DNA: TGTGCCAGCAGCCGTCCTCCAGGGGTAGGCACTGAAGCTTTCTTT. This chain links TRBV27 with TRBJ1-1; D may be TRBD1 (6 bases). The V end lost 6 bases, the J end lost 4 bases, and 18 bases lay between the germline ends. Looked up from germline, CDR1 is MNHEY and CDR2 is SMNVEV (reference sequence). The CDR3 consists of 15 residues.

V usage is TRBV18 and J usage is TRBJ1-1; D is perhaps TRBD1 (5 bases). Trimming took off 4 bases at V and 4 bases at J, with 10 bases between the two ends. This CDR3 has 13 residues. Germline CDR1 is KGHSH and CDR2 is LQKENI. CDR3 protein: CASSQGVATEAFF. CDR3 DNA sequence: TGTGCCAGCTCACAAGGGGTTGCCACTGAAGCTTTCTTT.

There are a few counts of this clone. The chain joins TRBV2 to TRBJ1-1; D unresolved. CDR1 is SNHLY and CDR2 is FYNNEI in the germline V gene. The germline V and J ends were trimmed by 6 bases and 10 bases, with 6 bases remaining between them. The CDR3 is 9 residues long. CDR3 loop: CASSQAAFF. In nucleotides, the CDR3 is TGTGCCAGCAGCCAAGCAGCTTTCTTT. Together with reference TRBV2 and TRBJ1-1, the CDR3 gives the full variable domain: EPEVTQTPSHQVTQMGQEVILRCVPISNHLYFYWYRQILGQKVEFLVSFYNNEISEKSEIFDDQFSVERPDGSNFTLKIRSTKLEDSAMYFCASSQAAFFGQGTRLTVV.

V gene TRBV15 combines with J gene TRBJ2-3; 7 bases agree with TRBD1. This CDR3 has 16 residues. J lost 3 bases, V lost 3 bases, and 9 bases had no gene match. The V gene's germline CDR1 is LNHNV and CDR2 YYDKDF (reference sequence). Here the CDR3 reads CATSRRDREGTDTQYF. The DNA of the CDR3 is TGTGCCACCAGCAGGAGAGACAGGGAAGGGACAGATACGCAGTATTTT.

This clone was seen a handful of times. The chain has TRBV7-2 and TRBJ2-3; TRBD2 matches 7 bases. Germline V gene sequence: CDR1 SGHTA, CDR2 FQGNSA. The CDR3 spans 16 residues. J gave up 1 base and V 5 bases, and 9 bases lay outside the gene matches. In DNA form, the CDR3 reads TGTGCCAGCAGCCTCCGGGGCGGGGGTGGCACAGATACGCAGTATTTT. It codes for CASSLRGGGGTDTQYF.

The chain employs TRBV28 and TRBJ2-1, with TRBD2 identical over 9 bases. Germline V gene lookup returns CDR1 MDHEN and CDR2 SYDVKM. This CDR3 has 16 amino acids. V shed 5 bases, J shed 2 bases, and the junction held 7 bases outside the gene matches. CDR3 sequence: CASSRKRGAPYNEQFF. In DNA form, the CDR3 reads TGTGCCAGCAGTAGGAAGCGGGGGGCCCCCTACAATGAGCAGTTCTTC.

This rearrangement joins TRBV6-5 to TRBJ1-1, with D possibly being TRBD1 (6 bases). The CDR3 has 13 amino acids. The germline V gene encodes CDR1 MNHEY and CDR2 SVGAGI. Trimming left V 2 bases short and J 5 bases short, with 9 bases between. The CDR3 nucleotides are TGTGCCAGCAGTTACGGGGGCTGGACTGAAGCTTTCTTT. Amino acids: CASSYGGWTEAFF.

The V and J genes are TRBV2 and TRBJ2-5, with a weak D call TRBD2 (6 bases). The end of the DNA fits TRBJ2-7 better, so the J call may be wrong. CDR3 length equals 13 residues. Germline CDR1 and CDR2: SNHLY and FYNNEI. The CDR3 DNA reads TGTGCCAGCAGTGGGGGGGTTGCCTACGAGCAGTACTTC. It translates to CASSGGVAYEQYF.

The chain uses TRBV18 and TRBJ2-1; 10 nucleotides align to TRBD2. The CDR3 is 17 amino acids. J lost 7 bases, V lost 1 base, and 10 bases had no gene match. Germline V gene data show CDR1 as KGHSH and CDR2 as LQKENI. The CDR3 protein is CASSPRVTSGTRNEQFF. The CDR3 nucleotides read TGTGCCAGCTCACCACGCGTAACTAGCGGGACTCGGAATGAGCAGTTCTTC.

The chain couples TRBV7-6 to TRBJ2-5, with unresolved D. V lost 5 bases to trimming and J lost 4 bases, with 11 bases between them. The CDR3 length is 13 residues. The germline V gene has CDR1 SGHVS and CDR2 FNYEAQ. CDR3 amino acids: CASSATRIETQYF. The CDR3 bases are TGTGCCAGCAGCGCGACAAGAATAGAGACCCAGTACTTC.

This clone has just one count. The V and J genes are TRBV5-1 and TRBJ1-2; D uncertain. Germline CDR1 SGHRS, CDR2 YFSETQ. Trimming removed 0 bases from V and 0 bases from J, with 6 bases in between. The CDR3 runs to 14 residues. CDR3 in amino acids: CASSLDGSNYGYTF. CDR3 coding DNA: TGCGCCAGCAGCTTGGACGGTTCTAACTATGGCTACACCTTC.

The chain employs TRBV19 and TRBJ2-2; D unresolved. Trimming took 7 bases from V and 3 from J, leaving 9 bases between them. The germline CDR1 and CDR2 sequences are LNHDA and SQIVND (reference sequence). This CDR3 region has 13 residues. The CDR3 region is CASISRYTGELFF. In nucleotides, the CDR3 is TGTGCCAGTATCTCCAGGTACACCGGGGAGCTGTTTTTT.

The V and J genes are TRBV2 and TRBJ2-7; TRBD2 matches 8 bases. V was pared by 7 bases and J by 2 bases, with 10 bases of the junction left unmatched. Per the germline V gene, CDR1 is SNHLY and CDR2 is FYNNEI. This CDR3 contains 15 residues. CDR3 in DNA: TGTGCCAGCACTATAACAGCGGGAGAGGCCTACGAGCAGTACTTC. This gives the protein CASTITAGEAYEQYF.

The chain carries TRBV4-1 and TRBJ2-7; no clear D gene. Germline V lookup: CDR1 MGHRA, CDR2 YSYEKL. CDR3 length equals 13 residues. Trimming removed 0 bases at V and 3 bases at J, with 6 bases between. CDR3 nucleotides: TGCGCCAGCAGCCAAGATCCCATCTACGAGCAGTACTTC. Translated, it gives CASSQDPIYEQYF.

This chain connects TRBV7-6 to TRBJ2-5; TRBD2 agrees at 7 bases. Germline V gives CDR1 SGHVS, CDR2 FNYEAQ. Trimming took 5 bases from V and 5 from J; bases not matched to a gene: 11. The CDR3 is 15 residues long. This CDR3 reads CASSVGAGVKETQYF. The CDR3, as DNA: TGTGCCAGCAGCGTGGGCGCGGGAGTCAAGGAGACCCAGTACTTC.